This T cell receptor (beta chain) was sequenced for a study of post-analysis software for immune sequencing data. General study results and limits: Same-batch samples co-clustered strongly by F measure. Comparison of patients with controls showed four or five TRBV segments more frequent in patients, TRBV5-6, TRBV5-1 and TRBV20-1 among them.

This clonotype was detected a few times. Its antigen is not known. CDR1 SGHRS and CDR2 YFSETQ come from the germline V gene. V was shortened by 0 bases and J by 1 base, with 11 bases between the two germline ends. This CDR3 contains 16 residues. Incorporated into the TCR beta cDNA libraries were unique molecular identifiers, which served to reduce PCR and sequencing biases. Each CDR3 protein gets one entry after TCRdb re-called the PCR reads with MiXCR. The profile shows some 690,000 distinct CDR3 sequences, around 27% of them singletons. Sequencing was done on a sample of blood. This clonotype was obtained from a girl aged 10 to 17 with multiple sclerosis. V gene TRBV5-1 combines with J gene TRBJ2-4; D call uncertain. DNA of the CDR3: TGCGCCAGCAGCTTGGCCTCGCCGTTTGCCAAAAACATTCAGTACTTC. This encodes CASSLASPFAKNIQYF.